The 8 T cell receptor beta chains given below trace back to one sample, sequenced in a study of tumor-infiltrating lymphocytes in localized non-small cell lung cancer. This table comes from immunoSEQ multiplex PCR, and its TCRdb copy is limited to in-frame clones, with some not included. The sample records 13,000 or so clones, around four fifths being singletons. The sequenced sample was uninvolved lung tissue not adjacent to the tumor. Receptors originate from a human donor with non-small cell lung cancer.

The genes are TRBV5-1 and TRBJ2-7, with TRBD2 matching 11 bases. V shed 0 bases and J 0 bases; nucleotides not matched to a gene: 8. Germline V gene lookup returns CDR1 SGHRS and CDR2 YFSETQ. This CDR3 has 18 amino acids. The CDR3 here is CASSLAVVAGGSSYEQYF. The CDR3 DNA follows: TGCGCCAGCAGCTTGGCCGTAGTAGCGGGGGGGAGCTCCTACGAGCAGTACTTC.

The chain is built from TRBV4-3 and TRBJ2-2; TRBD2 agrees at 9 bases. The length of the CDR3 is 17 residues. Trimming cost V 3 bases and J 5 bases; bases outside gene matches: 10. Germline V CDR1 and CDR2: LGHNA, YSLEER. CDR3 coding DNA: TGCGCCAGCAGCCAGTATAGCGGGGGTTCGACGACCGGGGAGCTGTTTTTT. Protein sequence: CASSQYSGGSTTGELFF.

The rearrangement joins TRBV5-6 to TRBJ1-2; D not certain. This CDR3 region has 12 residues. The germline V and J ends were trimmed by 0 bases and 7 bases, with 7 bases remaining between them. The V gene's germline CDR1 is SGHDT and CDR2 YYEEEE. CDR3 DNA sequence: TGTGCCAGCAGCTTGGTGGGCGGTGGCTACACCTTC. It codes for CASSLVGGGYTF.

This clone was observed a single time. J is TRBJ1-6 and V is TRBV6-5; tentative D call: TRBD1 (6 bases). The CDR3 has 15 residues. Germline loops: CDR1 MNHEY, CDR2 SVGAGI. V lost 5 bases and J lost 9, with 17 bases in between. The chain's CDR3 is CASSRQATNGSPLHF. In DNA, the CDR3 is TGTGCCAGCAGTCGACAGGCGACCAACGGTTCACCCCTCCACTTT.

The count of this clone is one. CDR3 residues: CASSGPFGYEQYF. In DNA, the CDR3 is TGTGCCAGCAGTGGACCATTTGGGTACGAGCAGTACTTC. This chain links TRBV6-1 with TRBJ2-7; D is unclear. The CDR3 spans 13 residues. CDR1 and CDR2 from the germline V gene are MNHNS and SASEGT. V shed 4 bases and J shed 4 bases, with 11 bases lying between them.

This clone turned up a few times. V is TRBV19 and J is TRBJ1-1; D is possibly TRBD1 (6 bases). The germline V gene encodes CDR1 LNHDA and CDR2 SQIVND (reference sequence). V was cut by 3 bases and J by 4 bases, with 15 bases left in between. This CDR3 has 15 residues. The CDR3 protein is CASSIKLRGITEAFF. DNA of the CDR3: TGTGCCAGTAGTATTAAACTCAGGGGAATCACTGAAGCTTTCTTT.

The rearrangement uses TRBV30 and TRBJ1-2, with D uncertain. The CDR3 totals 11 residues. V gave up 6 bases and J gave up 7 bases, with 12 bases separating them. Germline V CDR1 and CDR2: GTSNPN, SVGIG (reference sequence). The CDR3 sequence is CACLAAAGYTF. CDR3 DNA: TGTGCCTGTCTTGCGGCTGCTGGCTACACCTTC.

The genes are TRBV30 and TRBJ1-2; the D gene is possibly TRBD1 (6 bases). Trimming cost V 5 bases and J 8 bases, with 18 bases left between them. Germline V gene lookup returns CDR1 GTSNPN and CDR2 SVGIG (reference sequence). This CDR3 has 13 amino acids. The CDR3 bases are TGTGCCTGGGGTAGATGGACAGAGCCAGGCTACACCTTC. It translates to CAWGRWTEPGYTF.